This paragraph reports one T cell receptor (beta chain). The repertoire was sequenced with immunoSEQ multiplex PCR; TCRdb's copy has only in-frame clones and lacks some. This sample has fewer than 400,000 clones, with 80% to 90% found just once. The CDR3 totals 17 residues. Germline-derived CDR1 and CDR2 are MGHRA and YSYEKL. V lost 0 bases and J lost 7; bases outside the gene matches: 11. The sample is drawn from a study of blood T cell repertoires in COVID-19. Turning to the study itself: Both acute and convalescent COVID-19 samples were obtained from the United States, Italy and Spain.

The V and J genes are TRBV4-1 and TRBJ1-5; 8 nucleotides line up with TRBD1. Sequencing was performed on peripheral blood. The receptor was derived from a man aged 30-40 years with active or convalescent COVID-19. The CDR3: CASSQEPPTGGGQPQHF. The CDR3 coding sequence is TGCGCCAGCAGCCAAGAGCCCCCCACAGGGGGTGGGCAGCCCCAGCATTTT.